Listed below are T cell receptor beta chains from one sample, sequenced in a study of OX40 agonist ivuxolimab in advanced cancers. Assay: immunoSEQ multiplex PCR; the TCRdb copy retains only in-frame clones and omits some. The sample holds approximately 94,000 clones, about 91% seen once. The sample here was CD4+ or CD8+ T cells sorted from blood, taken in a trial of the OX40 agonist ivuxolimab. Receptors were obtained from an adult with an advanced solid tumor such as melanoma, head and neck, liver or kidney cancer. CDR3s include the opening cysteine and the closing phenylalanine or tryptophan. Fields, in order: D gene, clone size, V gene, J gene, CDR3 DNA, CDR3 protein. D genes are given only for firm matches. Some rows mark clone size as missing; the rest say once, few, many or name a class of expanded clone.

-	few	TRBV9	TRBJ2-5	TGTGCCAGCAGCGGCCCTAGAGAGACCCAGTACTTC	CASSGPRETQYF
-	-	TRBV5-1	TRBJ2-1	TGCGCCAGCAGCTTGGCAGCGACTACCAATGAGCAGTTCTTC	CASSLAATTNEQFF
-	-	TRBV19	TRBJ2-7	TGTGCCAGTAGTATAGATCGCAGGAGCTACGAGCAGTACTTC	CASSIDRRSYEQYF
-	-	TRBV2	TRBJ1-4	TGTGCCAGCAGTGAACAGGGCCCTAATGAAAAACTGTTTTTT	CASSEQGPNEKLFF
TRBD1	-	TRBV5-1	TRBJ2-3	TGCGCCAGCAGCTCGGGACAGAGTAGCACAGATACGCAGTATTTT	CASSSGQSSTDTQYF
TRBD1	-	TRBV11-1	TRBJ2-1	TGTGCCAGCCAGGGACAGGGCCTCAATGAGCAGTTCTTC	CASQGQGLNEQFF
-	-	TRBV20-1	TRBJ1-1	TGCAGTGCTAGTTTGAGGGCTAGGGCTTTCTTT	CSASLRARAFF
-	once	TRBV2	TRBJ2-7	TGTGCCAGCAGTGATATGGGGTTCTACGAGCAGTACTTC	CASSDMGFYEQYF
TRBD1	-	TRBV7-2	TRBJ1-5	TGTGCCAGCAGCGCCCGGACAGGGATCGGTCAGCCCCAGCATTTT	CASSARTGIGQPQHF
TRBD2	few	TRBV2	TRBJ2-7	TGTGCCAGCAGTGTCACGAGTAGCGGGAGGGCTTCCGAGCAGTACTTC	CASSVTSSGRASEQYF
TRBD2	-	TRBV10-3	TRBJ2-1	TGTGCCATCAGTGTTTATAGCGGGAGAAACAATGAGCAGTTCTTC	CAISVYSGRNNEQFF
-	-	TRBV6-1	TRBJ1-3	TGTGCCAGCAGTGATGGGGCGGGTGCCACCATATATTTT	CASSDGAGATIYF
-	-	TRBV28	TRBJ1-2	TGTGCCAGCAGTTTAGACGGCAGCCCCACTAACTATGGCTACACCTTC	CASSLDGSPTNYGYTF
TRBD1	-	TRBV19	TRBJ1-1	TGTGCCAGTAGACCCGGGACAGTTTTGATCACTGAAGCTTTCTTT	CASRPGTVLITEAFF
TRBD2	-	TRBV7-9	TRBJ2-3	TGTGCCAGCAGCTTAGCCGGGACTAGCGGGAGGGATACGCAGTATTTT	CASSLAGTSGRDTQYF
TRBD1	-	TRBV5-5	TRBJ1-1	TGTGCCAGCATCCTCTGGGACAGGGACACTGAAGCTTTCTTT	CASILWDRDTEAFF
TRBD1	-	TRBV6-1	TRBJ1-2	TGTGCCAGCAGTGAAAGGGGACAGGGGGCGACTGGCTACACCTTC	CASSERGQGATGYTF
TRBD2	-	TRBV11-3	TRBJ2-2	TGTGCCAGCAGCTTAACGGGACTATCCGCCACCGGGGAGCTGTTTTTT	CASSLTGLSATGELFF
TRBD2	once	TRBV30	TRBJ2-5	TGTGCCTGGAGTGTTCTAGCGGGAGAGACCCAGTACTTC	CAWSVLAGETQYF
-	-	TRBV27	TRBJ2-7	TGTGCCAGCAGTTCGACTACCCCCCTCACAGGTGACGAGCAGTACTTC	CASSSTTPLTGDEQYF
TRBD2	-	TRBV5-4	TRBJ2-3	TGTGCCAGCAGCCTAGCGGGGTGGGCAGATACGCAGTATTTT	CASSLAGWADTQYF
-	-	TRBV11-3	TRBJ2-2	TGTGCCAGCAGCCGGTTGACAGGGAACACCGGGGAGCTGTTTTTT	CASSRLTGNTGELFF
TRBD1	-	TRBV7-8	TRBJ1-2	TGTGCCAGCAGCCCCAGGGGGGAATCTAACTATGGCTACACCTTC	CASSPRGESNYGYTF
-	-	TRBV27	TRBJ2-3	TGTGCCAGCAGAAAACTGGCGTCCAGGCCCACAGATACGCAGTATTTT	CASRKLASRPTDTQYF
TRBD2	-	TRBV11-3	TRBJ2-5	TGTGCCAGCAGCCTGGGCGGGGGGGTACAAGAGACCCAGTACTTC	CASSLGGGVQETQYF
-	-	TRBV13	TRBJ2-1	TGTGCCAGCAGCTTAAGAGGCACTGAGCAGTTCTTC	CASSLRGTEQFF
-	-	TRBV7-8	TRBJ1-4	TGTGCCAGCAGCTTAGGAGGGACTAATGAAAAACTGTTTTTT	CASSLGGTNEKLFF
-	-	TRBV10-3	TRBJ2-1	TGTGCCATCAGTCTCCGGGAGACCGATCTGTTCTTC	CAISLRETDLFF
TRBD1	once	TRBV4-1	TRBJ1-6	TGCGCCAGCAGCCACGGACAGGGTTTCGCTAATTCACCCCTCCACTTT	CASSHGQGFANSPLHF
TRBD1	few	TRBV6-6	TRBJ2-7	TGTGCCAGCAGACAGGGGTCCTACGAGCAGTACTTC	CASRQGSYEQYF
-	-	TRBV10-2	TRBJ1-3	TGCGCCAGCAGCGGGATTCAGGGAAACACCATATATTTT	CASSGIQGNTIYF
-	-	TRBV19	TRBJ1-1	TGTGCCAGTAGTATAGTCGCGGTGGGAAGAGAAGCTTTCTTT	CASSIVAVGREAFF
TRBD1	-	TRBV5-1	TRBJ1-2	TGCGCCAGCAGCTTGGGACAGGGGTTGGGTGGCTACACCTTC	CASSLGQGLGGYTF
-	-	TRBV19	TRBJ1-1	TGTGCCAGTAGTCGACACGCAGGGCTCATTAGGAGCACTGAAGCTTTCTTT	CASSRHAGLIRSTEAFF
-	-	TRBV7-2	TRBJ2-7	TGTGCCAGCAGCACTACCTACGAGCAGTACTTC	CASSTTYEQYF
-	-	TRBV5-1	TRBJ2-5	TGCGCCAGCAGCCCCGGGACACAAGAGACCCAGTACTTC	CASSPGTQETQYF
-	-	TRBV1	TRBJ2-7	TGCACCAGCAGCCCGCATCCCGGGACTAGCGGGAGGAGCTCCTACGAGCAGTACTTC	CTSSPHPGTSGRSSYEQYF
TRBD2	-	TRBV7-9	TRBJ2-5	TGTGCCAGCACTTTCGGACTAGCGGTTGAGGCCCAGTACTTC	CASTFGLAVEAQYF
-	-	TRBV2	TRBJ1-5	TGTGCCAGCAGTGTATGGGGAGATCGTCAGCCCCAGCATTTT	CASSVWGDRQPQHF
-	-	TRBV4-1	TRBJ1-1	TGCGCCAGCAGCCAAGGGACCGGGACGCAGTCTTCAACGGCTTTCTTT	CASSQGTGTQSSTAFF
-	-	TRBV30	TRBJ2-1	TGTGCCTGGACCCCAATAGGGAGTCCCGATGAGCAGTTCTTC	CAWTPIGSPDEQFF
TRBD2	-	TRBV18	TRBJ2-1	TGTGCCAGCTCACCTACTAGCGGGAGGGGTTTGGACAATGAGCAGTTCTTC	CASSPTSGRGLDNEQFF
-	-	TRBV5-1	TRBJ2-1	TGCGCCAGCAGCACCGGGGACCGGCCGGCGGGGGCGTACAATGAGCAGTTCTTC	CASSTGDRPAGAYNEQFF
TRBD1	-	TRBV6-1	TRBJ1-4	TGTGCCAGCAGCCAAGACAGGGGATCTAATGAAAAACTGTTTTTT	CASSQDRGSNEKLFF
-	-	TRBV2	TRBJ2-1	TGTGCCAGCAATCTGGCAGGCAAGGACAATGAGCAGTTCTTC	CASNLAGKDNEQFF
-	-	TRBV18	TRBJ1-5	TGTGCCAGCTCCCCAGTTCGGGGCAATCAGCCCCAGCATTTT	CASSPVRGNQPQHF
-	-	TRBV5-6	TRBJ1-6	TGTGCCAGCAGCTCCGCGGCGGGTTCCTATAATTCACCCCTCCACTTT	CASSSAAGSYNSPLHF
-	-	TRBV7-8	TRBJ1-1	TGTGCCAGCAGCCCGATACAGCAAAACACTGAAGCTTTCTTT	CASSPIQQNTEAFF
TRBD2	-	TRBV5-4	TRBJ2-3	TGTGCCAGCAGCGGTGCCGGACTAGCGGGGGGCACAGATACGCAGTATTTT	CASSGAGLAGGTDTQYF
TRBD1	-	TRBV9	TRBJ1-5	TGTGCCAGCAGCGTCCCGGGACAGGTCCTCAATCAGCCCCAGCATTTT	CASSVPGQVLNQPQHF
-	-	TRBV19	TRBJ1-6	TGTGCCAGTAGTATGCAGGCTAATTCACCCCTCCACTTT	CASSMQANSPLHF
-	-	TRBV9	TRBJ1-2	TGTGCCAGCAGCCAAGGTCCGGTGTTCAACTATGGCTACACCTTC	CASSQGPVFNYGYTF
-	-	TRBV15	TRBJ1-5	TGTGCCACCAGCCGGGCAGGGGGCAATCAGCCCCAGCATTTT	CATSRAGGNQPQHF
-	-	TRBV5-1	TRBJ1-3	TGCGCCAGCAGCTCCCTGGGACCCTCTGGAAACACCATATATTTT	CASSSLGPSGNTIYF
-	few	TRBV30	TRBJ1-2	TGTGCCTGGAGTCCCAGGGGAAATGGCTACACCTTC	CAWSPRGNGYTF
-	-	TRBV5-5	TRBJ1-6	TGTGCCAGCAGCCCTAGCGGGTTTGATTCACCCCTCCACTTT	CASSPSGFDSPLHF
-	-	TRBV27	TRBJ2-1	TGTGCCAGCAGTCCCGACAGTCCCCATGAGCAGTTCTTC	CASSPDSPHEQFF